The T cell receptor (beta chain) under discussion was sequenced for a study of blood T cell repertoires in COVID-19. Overall study: COVID-19 samples collected from the United States, Italy and Spain covered acute and convalescent phases. Sources were T cells, B-cell-depleted T cells, or PBMCs; the material itself was cDNA or gDNA.

The CDR3 covers 16 residues. The germline V gene has CDR1 MRHNA and CDR2 SNTAGT. The V gene lost 3 bases and the J gene lost 0 bases, with 9 bases spanning the gap. How the authors handled the data: Amplification of reference gene primers was used by the study to estimate nucleated cell counts. TCRdb keeps only in-frame clones here, not all; method: immunoSEQ multiplex PCR. V, J and clone size reflect that table, while D and trimming were determined from the DNA. The data show approximately 92,000 clones, around 84% seen once. The sample was peripheral blood. This chain connects TRBV6-4 to TRBJ1-6; the D is unclear. The receptor's source is a man aged 65 to 79 with active or convalescent COVID-19. The CDR3 DNA reads TGTGCCAGCAGTGAAGCCAAGAGCTCCTATAATTCACCCCTCCACTTT. Amino acid sequence: CASSEAKSSYNSPLHF.